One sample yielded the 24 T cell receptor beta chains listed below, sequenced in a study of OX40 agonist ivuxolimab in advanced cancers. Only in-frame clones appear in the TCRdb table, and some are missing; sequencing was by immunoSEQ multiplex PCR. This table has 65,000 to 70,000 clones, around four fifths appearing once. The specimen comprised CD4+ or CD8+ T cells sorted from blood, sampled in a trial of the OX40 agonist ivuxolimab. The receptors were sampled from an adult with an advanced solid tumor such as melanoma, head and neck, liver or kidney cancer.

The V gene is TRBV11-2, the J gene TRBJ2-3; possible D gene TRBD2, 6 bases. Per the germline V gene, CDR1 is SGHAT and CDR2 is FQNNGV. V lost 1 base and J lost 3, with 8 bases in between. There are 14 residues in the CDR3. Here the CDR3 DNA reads TGTGCCAGCAGCTTAGGGCGGGAAACAGATACGCAGTATTTT. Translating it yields CASSLGRETDTQYF. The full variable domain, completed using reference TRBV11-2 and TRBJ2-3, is EAGVAQSPRYKIIEKRQSVAFWCNPISGHATLYWYQQILGQGPKLLIQFQNNGVVDDSQLPKDRFSAERLKGVDSTLKIQPAKLEDSAVYLCASSLGRETDTQYFGPGTRLTVL.

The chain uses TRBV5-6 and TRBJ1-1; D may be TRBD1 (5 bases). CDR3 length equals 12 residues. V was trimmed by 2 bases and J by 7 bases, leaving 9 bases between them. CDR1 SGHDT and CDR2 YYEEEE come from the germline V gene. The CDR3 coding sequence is TGTGCCAGCAGCTTCAAGGGGATTGAAGCTTTCTTT. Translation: CASSFKGIEAFF. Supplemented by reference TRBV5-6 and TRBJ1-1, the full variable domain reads DAGVTQSPTHLIKTRGQQVTLRCSPKSGHDTVSWYQQALGQGPQFIFQYYEEEERQRGNFPDRFSGHQFPNYSSELNVNALLLGDSALYLCASSFKGIEAFFGQGTRLTVV.

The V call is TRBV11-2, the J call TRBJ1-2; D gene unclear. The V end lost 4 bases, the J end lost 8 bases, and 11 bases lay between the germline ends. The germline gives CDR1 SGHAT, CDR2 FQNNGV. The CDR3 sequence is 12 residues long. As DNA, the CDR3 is TGTGCCAGCAGCTCCGGGGAGTGGGGCTACACCTTC. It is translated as CASSSGEWGYTF.

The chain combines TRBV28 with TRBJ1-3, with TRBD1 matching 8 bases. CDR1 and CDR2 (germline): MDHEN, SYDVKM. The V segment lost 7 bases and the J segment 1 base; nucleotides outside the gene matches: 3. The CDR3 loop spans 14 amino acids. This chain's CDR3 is CASIDRGSGNTIYF. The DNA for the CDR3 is TGTGCCAGCATCGACAGGGGATCTGGAAACACCATATATTTT.

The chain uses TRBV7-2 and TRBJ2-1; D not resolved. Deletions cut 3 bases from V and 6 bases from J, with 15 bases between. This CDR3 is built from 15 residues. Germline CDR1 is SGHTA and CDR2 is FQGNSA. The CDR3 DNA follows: TGTGCCAGCAGCTTGACAACCAACACGGGCAATGAGCAGTTCTTC. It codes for CASSLTTNTGNEQFF.

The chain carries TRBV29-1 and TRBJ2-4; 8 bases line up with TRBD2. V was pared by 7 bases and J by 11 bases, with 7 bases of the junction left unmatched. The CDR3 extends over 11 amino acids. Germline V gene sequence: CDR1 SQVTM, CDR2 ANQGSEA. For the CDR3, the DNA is TGCAGCGCCGAGCGGGAGCGCTTTCAGTACTTC. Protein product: CSAERERFQYF.

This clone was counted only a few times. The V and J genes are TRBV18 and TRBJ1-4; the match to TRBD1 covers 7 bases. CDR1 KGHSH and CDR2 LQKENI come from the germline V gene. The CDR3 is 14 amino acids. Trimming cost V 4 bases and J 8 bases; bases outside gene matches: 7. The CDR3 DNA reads TGTGCCAGCTCACTGGGGGACAGTCGCGAAAAACTGTTTTTT. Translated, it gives CASSLGDSREKLFF.

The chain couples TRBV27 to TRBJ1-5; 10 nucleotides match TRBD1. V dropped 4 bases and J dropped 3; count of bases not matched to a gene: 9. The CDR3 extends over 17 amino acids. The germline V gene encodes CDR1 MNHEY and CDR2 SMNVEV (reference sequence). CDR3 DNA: TGTGCCAGCAGTTCAAGGGGGACAGGGGTGGCCAATCAGCCCCAGCATTTT. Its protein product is CASSSRGTGVANQPQHF.

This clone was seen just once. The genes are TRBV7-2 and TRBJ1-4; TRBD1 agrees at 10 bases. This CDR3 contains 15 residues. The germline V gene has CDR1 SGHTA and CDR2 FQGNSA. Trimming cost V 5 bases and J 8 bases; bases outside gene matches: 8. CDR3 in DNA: TGTGCCAGCAGCAAAGGACAGGGGGTACGGGAAAAACTGTTTTTT. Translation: CASSKGQGVREKLFF.

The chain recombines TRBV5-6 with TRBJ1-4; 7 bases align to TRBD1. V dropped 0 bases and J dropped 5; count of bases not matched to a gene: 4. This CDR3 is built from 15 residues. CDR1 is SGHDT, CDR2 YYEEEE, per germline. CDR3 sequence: CASSLGGRGNEKLFF. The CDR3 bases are TGTGCCAGCAGCTTGGGAGGCAGGGGGAATGAAAAACTGTTTTTT.

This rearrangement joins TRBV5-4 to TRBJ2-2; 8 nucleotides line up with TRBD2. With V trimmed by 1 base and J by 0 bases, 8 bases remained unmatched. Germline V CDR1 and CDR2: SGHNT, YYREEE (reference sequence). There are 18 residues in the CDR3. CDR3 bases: TGTGCCAGCAGCTTGTCCCGACCGGGACTAGCGAACACCGGGGAGCTGTTTTTT. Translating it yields CASSLSRPGLANTGELFF.

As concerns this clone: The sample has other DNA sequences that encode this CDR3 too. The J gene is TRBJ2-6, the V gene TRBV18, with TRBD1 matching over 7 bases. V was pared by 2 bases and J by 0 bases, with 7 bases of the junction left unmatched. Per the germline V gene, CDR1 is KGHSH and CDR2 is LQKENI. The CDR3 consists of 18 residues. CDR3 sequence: CASSPRTGALSGANVLTF. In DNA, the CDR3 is TGTGCCAGCTCACCAAGGACAGGAGCCCTCTCTGGGGCCAACGTCCTGACTTTC.

CDR3 protein: CASSPNSGNTIYF. DNA of the CDR3: TGTGCCAGCAGTCCTAACTCTGGAAACACCATATATTTT. The J gene is TRBJ1-3, the V gene TRBV6-5; D ambiguous. The germline V and J ends were trimmed by 5 bases and 0 bases, with 5 bases remaining between them. The CDR3 length is 13 residues. From germline, CDR1 is MNHEY and CDR2 SVGAGI.

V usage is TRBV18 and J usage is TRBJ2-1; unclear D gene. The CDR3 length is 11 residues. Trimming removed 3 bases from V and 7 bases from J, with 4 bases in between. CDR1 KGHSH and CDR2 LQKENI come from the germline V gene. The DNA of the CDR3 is TGTGCCAGCTCACCGGGTAATGAGCAGTTCTTC. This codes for CASSPGNEQFF.

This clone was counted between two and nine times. CDR3 in DNA: TGTGCCAGTAACCCCGGCGGGGGGGCCTCCTATGGCTACACCTTC. The encoded protein is CASNPGGGASYGYTF. The chain combines TRBV19 with TRBJ1-2; a possible D gene is TRBD1 (6 bases). The CDR3 is made up of 15 amino acids. The V and J ends lost 7 bases and 4 bases respectively, with 19 bases between them. The germline V gene encodes CDR1 LNHDA and CDR2 SQIVND (reference sequence).

The CDR3 here is CASRDEGILAGINPYEQYF. Written as DNA, the CDR3 is TGTGCCAGCAGGGATGAGGGGATCTTAGCGGGAATCAATCCCTACGAGCAGTACTTC. The V gene is TRBV11-2, the J gene TRBJ2-7; 8 positions agree with TRBD2. The V segment lost 6 bases and the J segment 2 bases; nucleotides outside the gene matches: 21. Germline V gene sequence: CDR1 SGHAT, CDR2 FQNNGV. The CDR3 is 19 amino acids.

In DNA form, the CDR3 reads TGTGCCAGCAGGCAGGGGGCTGGTGAAGCTTTCTTT. The encoded protein is CASRQGAGEAFF. V and J are TRBV6-5 and TRBJ1-1; TRBD1 aligns across 8 bases. Per the germline V gene, CDR1 is MNHEY and CDR2 is SVGAGI. This CDR3 region has 12 residues. The V gene end was trimmed by 6 bases and the J gene end by 7 bases; junction bases not matched to a gene: 4.

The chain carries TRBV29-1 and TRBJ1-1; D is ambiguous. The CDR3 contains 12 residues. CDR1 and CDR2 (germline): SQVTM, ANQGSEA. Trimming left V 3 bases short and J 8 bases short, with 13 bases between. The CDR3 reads CSVDSELGEAFF. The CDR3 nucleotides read TGCAGCGTTGATAGTGAGCTTGGGGAAGCTTTCTTT. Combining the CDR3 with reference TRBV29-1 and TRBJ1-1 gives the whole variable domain SAVISQKPSRDICQRGTSLTIQCQVDSQVTMMFWYRQQPGQSLTLIATANQGSEATYESGFVIDKFPISRPNLTFSTLTVSNMSPEDSSIYLCSVDSELGEAFFGQGTRLTVV.

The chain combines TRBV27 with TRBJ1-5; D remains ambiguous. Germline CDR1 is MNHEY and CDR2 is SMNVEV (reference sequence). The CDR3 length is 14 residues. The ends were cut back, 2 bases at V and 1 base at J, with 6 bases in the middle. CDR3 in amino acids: CASSLIGSNQPQHF. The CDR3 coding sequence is TGTGCCAGCAGTTTAATCGGGAGCAATCAGCCCCAGCATTTT.

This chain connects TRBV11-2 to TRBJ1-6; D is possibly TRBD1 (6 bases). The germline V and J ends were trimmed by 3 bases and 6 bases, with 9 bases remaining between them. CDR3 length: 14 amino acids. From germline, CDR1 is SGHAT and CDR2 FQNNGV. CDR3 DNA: TGTGCCAGCAGCTTTCGGACAGTTAATTCACCCCTCCACTTT. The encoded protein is CASSFRTVNSPLHF.

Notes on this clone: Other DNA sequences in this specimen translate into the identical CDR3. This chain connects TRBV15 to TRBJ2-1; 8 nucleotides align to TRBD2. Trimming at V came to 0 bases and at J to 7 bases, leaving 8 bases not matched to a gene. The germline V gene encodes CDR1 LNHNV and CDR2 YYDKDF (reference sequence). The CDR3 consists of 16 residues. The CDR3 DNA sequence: TGTGCCACCAGCAGAGATACTGGACTAGCTGTGAATGAGCAGTTCTTC. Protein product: CATSRDTGLAVNEQFF.

DNA for the CDR3: TGTGCCAGCAGTTACTCGGGGTCAACCTACGAGCAGTACGTC. Translating gives CASSYSGSTYEQYV. This chain joins TRBV6-5 and TRBJ2-7; no firm D call. Deletions cut 0 bases from V and 2 bases from J, with 8 bases between. The CDR3 loop spans 14 amino acids. From germline, CDR1 is MNHEY and CDR2 SVGAGI.

Written as DNA, the CDR3 is TGTGCCAGCTCACCCGGGACTGGAGCTCTTCAGCCCCAGCATTTT. Translating it yields CASSPGTGALQPQHF. The chain recombines TRBV18 with TRBJ1-5; TRBD1 might be the D (5 bases). Germline CDR1 is KGHSH and CDR2 is LQKENI. The CDR3 length is 15 residues. Trimming took 3 bases from V and 6 from J, leaving 15 bases between them.

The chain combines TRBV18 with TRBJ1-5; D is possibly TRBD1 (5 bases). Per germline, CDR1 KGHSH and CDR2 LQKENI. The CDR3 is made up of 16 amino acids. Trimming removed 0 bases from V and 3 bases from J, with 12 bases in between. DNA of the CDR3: TGTGCCAGCTCACCACCGGGGGGGTCCAACAATCAGCCCCAGCATTTT. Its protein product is CASSPPGGSNNQPQHF.